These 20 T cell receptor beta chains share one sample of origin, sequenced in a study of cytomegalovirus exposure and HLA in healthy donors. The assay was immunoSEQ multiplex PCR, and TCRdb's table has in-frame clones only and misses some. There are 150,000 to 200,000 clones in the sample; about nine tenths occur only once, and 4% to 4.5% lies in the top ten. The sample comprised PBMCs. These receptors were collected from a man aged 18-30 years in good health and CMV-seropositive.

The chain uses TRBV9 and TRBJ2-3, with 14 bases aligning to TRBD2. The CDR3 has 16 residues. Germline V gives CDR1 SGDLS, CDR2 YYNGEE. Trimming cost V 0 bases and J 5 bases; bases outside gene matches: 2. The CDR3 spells CASSVGLAGGVDTQYF. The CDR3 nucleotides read TGTGCCAGCAGCGTAGGACTAGCGGGAGGGGTAGATACGCAGTATTTT.

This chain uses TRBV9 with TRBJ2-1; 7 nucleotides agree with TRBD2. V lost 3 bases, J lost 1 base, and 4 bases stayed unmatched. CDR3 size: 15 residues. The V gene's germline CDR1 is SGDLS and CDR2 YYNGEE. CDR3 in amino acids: CASSGSGLSYNEQFF. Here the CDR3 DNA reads TGTGCCAGCAGCGGTAGCGGGCTATCCTACAATGAGCAGTTCTTC.

CDR3 bases: TGTGCCAGCAGCGAGTTACAGGGGGCTGACTACAATGAGCAGTTCTTC. This encodes CASSELQGADYNEQFF. The chain joins TRBV28 to TRBJ2-1, with TRBD1 matching 9 bases. V lost 6 bases and J lost 3; bases outside the gene matches: 9. Germline-derived CDR1 and CDR2 are MDHEN and SYDVKM. CDR3 length: 16 amino acids.

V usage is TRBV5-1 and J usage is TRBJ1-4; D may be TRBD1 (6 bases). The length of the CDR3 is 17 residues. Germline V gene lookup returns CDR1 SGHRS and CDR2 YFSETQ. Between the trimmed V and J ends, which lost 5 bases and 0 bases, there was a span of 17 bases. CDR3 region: CASRATGTPTTNEKLFF. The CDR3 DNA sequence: TGCGCCAGCAGGGCCACCGGGACACCCACAACTAATGAAAAACTGTTTTTT.

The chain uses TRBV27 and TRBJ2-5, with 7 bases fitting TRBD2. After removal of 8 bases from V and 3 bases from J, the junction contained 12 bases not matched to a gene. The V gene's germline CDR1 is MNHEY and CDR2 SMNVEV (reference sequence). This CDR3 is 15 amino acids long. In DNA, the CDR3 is TGTGCCAGCGGATTCGGGCCTAGCGGAAAAGAGACCCAGTACTTC. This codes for CASGFGPSGKETQYF.

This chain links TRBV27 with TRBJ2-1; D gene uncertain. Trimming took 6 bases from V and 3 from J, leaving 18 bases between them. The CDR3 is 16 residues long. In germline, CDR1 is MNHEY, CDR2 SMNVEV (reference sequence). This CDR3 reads CASSPRGSRLYNEQFF. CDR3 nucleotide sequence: TGTGCCAGCAGCCCAAGAGGATCGAGGCTCTACAATGAGCAGTTCTTC.

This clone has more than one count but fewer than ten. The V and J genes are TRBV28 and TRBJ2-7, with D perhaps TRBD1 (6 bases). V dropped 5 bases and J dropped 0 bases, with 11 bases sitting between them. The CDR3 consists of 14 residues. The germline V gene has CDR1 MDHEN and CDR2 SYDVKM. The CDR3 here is CASSGQQFSYEQYF. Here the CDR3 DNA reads TGTGCCAGCAGTGGACAGCAGTTCTCCTACGAGCAGTACTTC.

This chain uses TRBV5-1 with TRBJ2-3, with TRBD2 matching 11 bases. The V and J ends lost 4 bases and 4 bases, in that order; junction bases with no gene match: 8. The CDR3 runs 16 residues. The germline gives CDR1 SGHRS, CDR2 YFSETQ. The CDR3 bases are TGCGCCAGCAGCAAGCGGACTAGCGGGCCCTCAGATACGCAGTATTTT. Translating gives CASSKRTSGPSDTQYF.

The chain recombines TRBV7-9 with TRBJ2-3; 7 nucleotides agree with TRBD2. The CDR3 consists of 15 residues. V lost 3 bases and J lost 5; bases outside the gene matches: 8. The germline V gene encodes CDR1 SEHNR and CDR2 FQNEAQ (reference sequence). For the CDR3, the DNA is TGTGCCAGCAGCTTGTCGGGGGGTCTCGGAGATACGCAGTATTTT. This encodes CASSLSGGLGDTQYF.

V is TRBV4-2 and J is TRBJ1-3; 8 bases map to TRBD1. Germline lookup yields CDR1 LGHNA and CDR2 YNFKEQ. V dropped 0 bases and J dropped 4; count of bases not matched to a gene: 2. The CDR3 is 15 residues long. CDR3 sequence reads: CASSQERTGGNTIYF. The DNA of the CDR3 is TGTGCCAGCAGCCAAGAAAGGACAGGGGGAAACACCATATATTTT.

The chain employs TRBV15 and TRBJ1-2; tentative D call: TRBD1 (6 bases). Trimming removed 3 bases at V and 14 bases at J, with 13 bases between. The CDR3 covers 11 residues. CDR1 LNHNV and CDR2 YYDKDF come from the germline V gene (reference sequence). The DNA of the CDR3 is TGTGCCACCAGCAGGGACAGACGAAGGACCTTC. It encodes CATSRDRRRTF.

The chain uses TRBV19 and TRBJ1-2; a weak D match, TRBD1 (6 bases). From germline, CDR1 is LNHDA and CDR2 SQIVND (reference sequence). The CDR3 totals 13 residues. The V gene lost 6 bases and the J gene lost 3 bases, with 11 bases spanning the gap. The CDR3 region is CASRTGMDYGYTF. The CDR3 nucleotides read TGTGCCAGTAGAACAGGGATGGACTATGGCTACACCTTC.

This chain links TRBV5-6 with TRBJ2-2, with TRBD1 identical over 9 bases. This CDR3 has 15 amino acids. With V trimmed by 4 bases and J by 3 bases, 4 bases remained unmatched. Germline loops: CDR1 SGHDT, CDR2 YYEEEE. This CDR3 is CASSSGTGYTGELFF. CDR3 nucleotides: TGTGCCAGCAGCAGCGGGACAGGGTACACCGGGGAGCTGTTTTTT.

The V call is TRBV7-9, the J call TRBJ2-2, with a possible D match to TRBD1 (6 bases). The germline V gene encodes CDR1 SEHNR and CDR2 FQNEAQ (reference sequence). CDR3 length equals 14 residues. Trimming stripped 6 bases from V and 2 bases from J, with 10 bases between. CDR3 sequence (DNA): TGTGCCAGCAGGGGGACAACAAACACCGGGGAGCTGTTTTTT. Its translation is CASRGTTNTGELFF.

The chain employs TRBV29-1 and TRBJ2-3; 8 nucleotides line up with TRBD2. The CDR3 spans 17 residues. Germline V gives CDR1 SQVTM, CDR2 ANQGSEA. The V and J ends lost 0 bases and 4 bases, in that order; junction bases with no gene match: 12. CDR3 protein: CSVEDLRTSGNADTQYF. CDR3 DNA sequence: TGCAGCGTTGAAGATCTTCGCACTAGCGGAAACGCAGATACGCAGTATTTT.

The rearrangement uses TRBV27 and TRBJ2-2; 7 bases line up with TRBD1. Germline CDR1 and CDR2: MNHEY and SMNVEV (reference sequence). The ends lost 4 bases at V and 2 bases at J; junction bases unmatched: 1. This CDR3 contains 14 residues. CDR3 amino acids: CASSWDSNTGELFF. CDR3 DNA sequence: TGTGCCAGCAGTTGGGACAGTAACACCGGGGAGCTGTTTTTT.

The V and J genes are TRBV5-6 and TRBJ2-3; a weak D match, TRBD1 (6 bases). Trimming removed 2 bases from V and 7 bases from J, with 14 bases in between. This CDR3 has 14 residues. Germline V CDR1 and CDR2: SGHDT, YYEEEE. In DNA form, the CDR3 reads TGTGCCAGCAGCTTAAATAACAGGGAGTATACGCAGTATTTT. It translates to CASSLNNREYTQYF.

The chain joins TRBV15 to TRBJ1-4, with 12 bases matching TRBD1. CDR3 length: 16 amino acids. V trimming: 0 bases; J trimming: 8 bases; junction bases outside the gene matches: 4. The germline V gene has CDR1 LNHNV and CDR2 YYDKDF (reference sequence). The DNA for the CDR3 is TGTGCCACCAGCAGAGAGGGCGGGACAGGGGGCGAAAAACTGTTTTTT. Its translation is CATSREGGTGGEKLFF.

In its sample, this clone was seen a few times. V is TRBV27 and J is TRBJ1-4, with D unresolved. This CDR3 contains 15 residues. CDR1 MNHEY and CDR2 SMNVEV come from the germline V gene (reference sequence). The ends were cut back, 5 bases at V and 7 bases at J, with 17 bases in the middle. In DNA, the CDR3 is TGTGCCAGCAGTCCCCGACGCTCACGAGGTGAAAAACTGTTTTTT. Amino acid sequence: CASSPRRSRGEKLFF.

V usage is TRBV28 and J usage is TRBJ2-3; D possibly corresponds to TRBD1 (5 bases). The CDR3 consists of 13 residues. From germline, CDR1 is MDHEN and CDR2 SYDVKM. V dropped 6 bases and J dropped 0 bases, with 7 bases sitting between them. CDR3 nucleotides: TGTGCCAGCAGACAGGCGAGCACAGATACGCAGTATTTT. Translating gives CASRQASTDTQYF. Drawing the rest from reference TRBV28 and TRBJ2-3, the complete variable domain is DVKVTQSSRYLVKRTGEKVFLECVQDMDHENMFWYRQDPGLGLRLIYFSYDVKMKEKGDIPEGYSVSREKKERFSLILESASTNQTSMYLCASRQASTDTQYFGPGTRLTVL.